The rows below give T cell receptor beta chains drawn from one sample of a study of cytomegalovirus exposure and HLA in healthy donors. Measured with immunoSEQ multiplex PCR; TCRdb has only the in-frame clones, and not every one. Of about 140,000 clones listed, approximately 79% were seen once; the top ten hold about 0.97%. The sequenced sample consisted of PBMCs. The receptors derive from a man in his late teens or twenties in good health and CMV-seronegative. Each CDR3 is given with its conserved first and last residue. A D gene is named only where the DNA matches it firmly. Only part of the rows carry a size: once, few, many, or a class if the clone is expanded.

J gene | clone size | V gene | D gene | CDR3 protein | CDR3 DNA
TRBJ2-2 | NA | TRBV5-1 | NA | CASSFLTQGTGELFF | TGCGCCAGCAGTTTTTTGACTCAGGGTACCGGGGAGCTGTTTTTT
TRBJ1-1 | few | TRBV11-2 | NA | CASSLVGSSRAFF | TGTGCCAGCAGCTTAGTCGGGTCGTCGAGGGCTTTCTTT
TRBJ2-7 | NA | TRBV5-4 | TRBD2 | CASSRELAGDPYEQYF | TGTGCCAGCAGCCGGGAGCTAGCGGGGGACCCCTACGAGCAGTACTTC
TRBJ1-1 | once | TRBV19 | TRBD1 | CASRQDRGGYGAFF | TGTGCCAGTAGGCAGGACAGGGGGGGGTACGGGGCTTTCTTT
TRBJ1-1 | NA | TRBV5-3 | NA | CARSERGAFF | TGTGCCAGAAGTGAACGGGGAGCTTTCTTT
TRBJ2-7 | NA | TRBV9 | NA | CASSVAGTGPYEQYF | TGTGCCAGCAGCGTAGCGGGGACTGGTCCCTACGAGCAGTACTTC
TRBJ2-3 | NA | TRBV27 | TRBD2 | CASREREADTQYF | TGTGCCAGCAGGGAGCGGGAAGCAGATACGCAGTATTTT
TRBJ2-1 | NA | TRBV15 | TRBD2 | CATSRRLALYNEQFF | TGTGCCACCAGTCGCCGACTAGCGCTTTACAATGAGCAGTTCTTC
TRBJ1-4 | NA | TRBV4-2 | TRBD1 | CASSQGTGGLNEKLFF | TGTGCCAGCAGCCAAGGGACAGGGGGACTTAATGAAAAACTGTTTTTT
TRBJ1-2 | once | TRBV5-1 | NA | CASSFSAGTLYGYTF | TGCGCCAGCAGCTTTTCTGCCGGGACACTCTATGGCTACACCTTC
TRBJ1-2 | few | TRBV11-2 | NA | CASSSTGIRNRRYGYTF | TGTGCCAGCAGCTCTACAGGGATCCGAAACAGAAGATATGGCTACACCTTC
TRBJ1-2 | NA | TRBV7-8 | NA | CASSPKGFYYGYTF | TGTGCCAGCAGCCCCAAGGGGTTTTACTATGGCTACACCTTC
TRBJ1-1 | NA | TRBV30 | NA | CAWIRGPHEAFF | TGTGCCTGGATAAGGGGCCCTCATGAAGCTTTCTTT
TRBJ2-5 | once | TRBV7-9 | NA | CASSGEGLPLPYF | TGTGCCAGCAGCGGAGAGGGACTTCCCCTACCGTACTTC
TRBJ2-1 | NA | TRBV27 | TRBD2 | CASRRGRGAYNEQFF | TGTGCCAGCAGACGCGGGCGGGGGGCTTACAATGAGCAGTTCTTC
TRBJ1-3 | NA | TRBV11-2 | NA | CASSLTGSSGNTIYF | TGTGCCAGCAGCTTAACGGGATCCTCTGGAAACACCATATATTTT
TRBJ1-1 | few | TRBV12-5 | TRBD1 | CASGWTGGTEAFF | TGTGCTAGTGGGTGGACAGGGGGGACTGAAGCTTTCTTT
TRBJ2-3 | NA | TRBV27 | NA | CASSLEGDTQYF | TGTGCCAGCAGTTTGGAGGGAGATACGCAGTATTTT
TRBJ1-2 | NA | TRBV5-5 | NA | CASRQSSPGHLRFNYGYTF | TGTGCCAGCAGACAGTCCTCCCCGGGACATTTACGTTTTAACTATGGCTACACCTTC
TRBJ1-1 | once | TRBV7-2 | NA | CASSSNARGTEAFF | TGTGCCAGCAGCTCAAATGCTAGGGGCACTGAAGCTTTCTTT
TRBJ1-2 | NA | TRBV6-1 | NA | CASSSPGGGDGYTF | TGTGCCAGCAGTTCACCGGGGGGAGGGGACGGCTACACCTTC
TRBJ1-2 | NA | TRBV5-1 | TRBD1 | CASSLGQGEYGYTF | TGCGCCAGCAGCTTGGGGCAGGGGGAATATGGCTACACCTTC
TRBJ1-1 | NA | TRBV18 | NA | CASSSGGGSTEAFF | TGTGCCAGCTCATCCGGGGGGGGTAGCACTGAAGCTTTCTTT
TRBJ1-3 | NA | TRBV7-2 | NA | CASSLARTPFSGNTIYF | TGTGCCAGCAGCTTAGCCCGAACACCCTTCTCTGGAAACACCATATATTTT
TRBJ1-2 | NA | TRBV2 | NA | CANSGLNNYGYTF | TGTGCCAACAGCGGGTTAAATAACTATGGCTACACCTTC
TRBJ2-2 | NA | TRBV2 | NA | CASSLDTDTGELFF | TGTGCCAGCAGTTTGGACACCGACACCGGGGAGCTGTTTTTT
TRBJ2-1 | NA | TRBV6-1 | NA | CASSVETMASSYNEQFF | TGTGCCAGCAGTGTGGAGACGATGGCAAGCTCCTACAATGAGCAGTTCTTC
TRBJ2-7 | NA | TRBV11-2 | NA | CASSLDSRVGYEQYF | TGTGCCAGCAGCTTAGATTCCAGGGTAGGCTACGAGCAGTACTTC
TRBJ1-1 | NA | TRBV5-4 | NA | CASSHPAPGNTEAFF | TGTGCCAGCAGCCATCCCGCCCCAGGGAACACTGAAGCTTTCTTT
TRBJ2-7 | NA | TRBV5-1 | NA | CASSLEGGRAYYEQYF | TGCGCCAGCAGCTTGGAAGGGGGTCGCGCCTATTACGAGCAGTACTTC
TRBJ1-1 | NA | TRBV4-2 | NA | CASSQDRGEAFF | TGTGCCAGCAGCCAAGATAGGGGGGAAGCTTTCTTT